The 27 T cell receptor beta chains in this list originate from one sample, sequenced in a study of metastatic and nonmetastatic thyroid tumors. Thyroid surgery was preceded by no treatment in any patient. Via MiXCR, TCRdb re-called the PCR reads. The table has roughly 28,000 clones, roughly 25% seen once. Specimen: blood. All receptors derive from a female donor with papillary thyroid cancer or a benign thyroid nodule (not recorded which). Some clones in this sample may be carry-over from other donors' samples.

This clone was found many times. A much bigger clone sits one base away, suggesting this may be a read error. The chain carries TRBV5-5 and TRBJ2-2; perhaps TRBD2 as D (6 bases). The germline gives CDR1 SGHKS, CDR2 YYEKEE (reference sequence). The CDR3 covers 16 residues. CDR3 sequence: CASSRQTSANTGGLFF. The CDR3 DNA is TGTGCCAGCAGCAGGCAGACTTCCGCGAACACCGGGGGGCTGTTTTTT.

This clone has more than one count but fewer than ten. The chain recombines TRBV6-1 with TRBJ2-3; D unclear. Germline assignment: CDR1 MNHNS and CDR2 SASEGT. This CDR3 has 14 residues. V gave up 6 bases and J gave up 4 bases, with 14 bases separating them. The CDR3: CASRPFLGADTQYF. The CDR3 DNA reads TGTGCCAGCAGGCCATTCCTAGGAGCAGATACGCAGTATTTT.

With regard to this clone: With a much larger clone just one base away, this may be a read error. This rearrangement joins TRBV2 to TRBJ1-5; D remains unclear. The germline gives CDR1 SNHLY, CDR2 FYNNEI. The germline V and J ends were trimmed by 7 bases and 0 bases, with 16 bases remaining between them. The CDR3 contains 16 residues. The DNA for the CDR3 is TGTGCCAGCAAACCGATCAGGTGGAATAGCAATCAGCCCCAGCATTTT. Translating gives CASKPIRWNSNQPQHF.

Relative to its sample, this clone is medium-sized. The gene calls are TRBV28 and TRBJ2-7; D might be TRBD2 (5 bases). Per germline, CDR1 MDHEN and CDR2 SYDVKM. V was cut by 3 bases and J by 0 bases, with 9 bases left in between. The CDR3 is 14 amino acids. The CDR3: CASSFGESSYEQYF. DNA of the CDR3: TGTGCCAGCAGTTTCGGGGAGAGCTCCTACGAGCAGTACTTC. The whole variable domain, filled in from reference TRBV28 and TRBJ2-7, reads DVKVTQSSRYLVKRTGEKVFLECVQDMDHENMFWYRQDPGLGLRLIYFSYDVKMKEKGDIPEGYSVSREKKERFSLILESASTNQTSMYLCASSFGESSYEQYFGPGTRLTVT.

In its sample, this clone was seen many times. The J gene is TRBJ2-5, the V gene TRBV5-8, with 8 bases fitting TRBD1. Trimming removed 3 bases from V and 5 bases from J; junction bases left unmatched: 12. CDR1 is SGHTS, CDR2 YDEGEE, per germline. The CDR3 consists of 16 residues. Written as DNA, the CDR3 is TGTGCCAGCAGCTCCTCTCGACACAGGGGGACGGAGACCCAGTACTTC. It specifies CASSSSRHRGTETQYF.

CDR3 bases: TGTGCCTGGACTTGTGGCTACACCTTC. It yields the protein CAWTCGYTF. The chain is built from TRBV30 and TRBJ1-2, with D uncertain. From germline, CDR1 is GTSNPN and CDR2 SVGIG (reference sequence). V was clipped by 4 bases and J by 7 bases, with 4 bases between them. This CDR3 region has 9 residues. Full variable domain (remainder filled in from reference TRBV30 and TRBJ1-2): SQTIHQWPATLVQPVGSPLSLECTVEGTSNPNLYWYRQAAGRGLQLLFYSVGIGQISSEVPQNLSASRPQDRQFILSSKKLLLSDSGFYLCAWTCGYTFGSGTRLTVV.

Only a few counts were recorded for this clone. The V gene is TRBV30, the J gene TRBJ1-5, with D perhaps matching TRBD1 (6 bases). The CDR3 extends over 14 amino acids. In germline, CDR1 is GTSNPN, CDR2 SVGIG (reference sequence). Trimming shortened V by 0 bases and J by 5 bases, and 11 bases separated the two germline ends. For the CDR3, the DNA is TGTGCCTGGAGTGTTGGGGGGCTAGATCAGCCCCAGCATTTT. Protein product: CAWSVGGLDQPQHF.

The V call is TRBV28, the J call TRBJ1-1; unclear D gene. The germline V gene has CDR1 MDHEN and CDR2 SYDVKM. V was cut by 8 bases and J by 4 bases, with 20 bases left in between. The CDR3 runs to 15 residues. CDR3 nucleotides: TGTGCCAGCCGAAGGCGGAATCGGGATTCCACTGAAGCTTTCTTT. This sequence encodes CASRRRNRDSTEAFF.

Within the sample, this clone is medium-sized (0.01 to 0.1%). J is TRBJ1-2 and V is TRBV19, with D possibly matching TRBD1 (5 bases). Germline V lookup: CDR1 LNHDA, CDR2 SQIVND (reference sequence). V lost 4 bases, J lost 6 bases, and 9 bases lay in between. The CDR3 covers 12 residues. CDR3 residues: CASSKRDDGYTF. CDR3 coding DNA: TGTGCCAGTAGTAAGAGGGACGATGGCTACACCTTC.

In this sample, this clone turned up once. This chain joins TRBV5-6 and TRBJ1-6; the D is unclear. V was clipped by 1 base and J by 14 bases, with 10 bases between them. Per germline, CDR1 SGHDT and CDR2 YYEEEE. The CDR3 length is 12 residues. In DNA form, the CDR3 reads TGTGCCAGCAGCTTGAGCGGACCAGCCCTCCACTTT. Protein sequence: CASSLSGPALHF.

This clone was seen more than once but under ten times. The chain uses TRBV6-2 or TRBV6-3 and TRBJ2-2; 9 bases are a match to TRBD1. Germline V CDR1 and CDR2: MNHEY, SVGEGT. V lost 7 bases, J lost 1 base, and 4 bases stayed unmatched. CDR3 length: 15 residues. CDR3 protein: CASTGQGRNTGELFF. CDR3 bases: TGTGCCAGCACCGGACAGGGGAGGAACACCGGGGAGCTGTTTTTT.

V usage is TRBV6-5 and J usage is TRBJ2-7; a possible D gene is TRBD1 (5 bases). Trimming removed 0 bases at V and 2 bases at J, with 20 bases between. Per the germline V gene, CDR1 is MNHEY and CDR2 is SVGAGI. This CDR3 has 18 residues. Here the CDR3 reads CASSYSRRTGRAAYEQYF. CDR3 bases: TGTGCCAGCAGTTACTCCCGTAGGACGGGCAGGGCCGCCTACGAGCAGTACTTC.

This clone was found many times. The chain combines TRBV5-6 with TRBJ2-6, with 7 bases that match TRBD2. The ends lost 3 bases at V and 2 bases at J; junction bases unmatched: 5. This CDR3 contains 16 residues. Germline V lookup: CDR1 SGHDT, CDR2 YYEEEE. CDR3 in DNA: TGTGCCAGCAGCTATACGGGGGGAGCTGGGGCCAACGTCCTGACTTTC. Residues: CASSYTGGAGANVLTF.

In this sample, this clone turned up once. V is TRBV20-1 and J is TRBJ2-3; 9 bases are a match to TRBD2. V lost 5 bases, J lost 4 bases, and 13 bases stayed unmatched. Germline V gene sequence: CDR1 DFQATT, CDR2 SNEGSKA (reference sequence). CDR3 length equals 16 residues. The CDR3 coding sequence is TGCAGTGCTCCAGAGAGAGCGGGAGGATCAGCAGATACGCAGTATTTT. It translates to CSAPERAGGSADTQYF.

As for this clone: Likely a read error: the CDR3 ends without its conserved phenylalanine or tryptophan. The V and J genes are TRBV20-1 and TRBJ1-1, with unresolved D. Germline V gene lookup returns CDR1 DFQATT and CDR2 SNEGSKA (reference sequence). V lost 3 bases to trimming and J lost 5 bases, with 13 bases between them. The CDR3 runs to 13 residues. CDR3 sequence: CSASGRTVTEAFL. CDR3 DNA: TGCAGTGCTAGTGGACGGACCGTGACTGAAGCTTTCCTT.

This sequence joins TRBV7-9 and TRBJ1-2; D remains ambiguous. The CDR3 contains 15 residues. Trimming removed 1 base at V and 0 bases at J, with 9 bases between. Germline-derived CDR1 and CDR2 are SEHNR and FQNEAQ (reference sequence). The chain's CDR3 is CASSLVARANYGYTF. The CDR3 nucleotides are TGTGCCAGCAGCTTAGTTGCCAGAGCTAACTATGGCTACACCTTC.

The chain couples TRBV11-3 to TRBJ2-7; 9 positions agree with TRBD1. J was trimmed by 4 bases and V by 5 bases; bases with no gene match: 3. The length of the CDR3 is 13 residues. CDR1 is SGHNT, CDR2 YENEEA, per germline. The CDR3 reads CASSRGQGYEQYF. The CDR3, as DNA: TGTGCCAGCAGCCGAGGACAGGGGTACGAGCAGTACTTC.

By share of the sample, this clone is medium-sized. J is TRBJ2-7 and V is TRBV6-1; a weak D match, TRBD2 (7 bases). CDR3 size: 15 residues. Germline V gene lookup returns CDR1 MNHNS and CDR2 SASEGT. V gave up 1 base and J gave up 1 base, with 11 bases separating them. The CDR3 DNA reads as TGTGCCAGCAGTGAAGATGCGGGGGCGTCCTACGAGCAGTACTTC. Its translation is CASSEDAGASYEQYF.

This clone has a count of ten or more. The J gene is TRBJ1-3, the V gene TRBV5-6; D gene unclear. The V end lost 7 bases, the J end lost 0 bases, and 11 bases lay between the germline ends. The CDR3 extends over 14 amino acids. The V gene's germline CDR1 is SGHDT and CDR2 YYEEEE. CDR3 bases: TGTGCCAGCCTCAGGTACCCCTCTGGAAACACCATATATTTT. Translated: CASLRYPSGNTIYF.

This clone came up a few times. The chain joins TRBV2 to TRBJ1-6, with 11 bases identical to TRBD1. The CDR3 covers 14 residues. Losses at the gene ends were 5 bases for V and 7 bases for J; bases not matched to a gene: 1. CDR1 and CDR2 from the germline V gene are SNHLY and FYNNEI. DNA of the CDR3: TGTGCCAGCAGTAGGGACAGGGGGAATTCACCCCTCCACTTT. It encodes CASSRDRGNSPLHF.

Many counts were recorded for this clone. The chain recombines TRBV18 with TRBJ2-7; D might be TRBD2 (6 bases). The ends were cut back, 3 bases at V and 2 bases at J, with 20 bases in the middle. The CDR3 extends over 17 amino acids. Germline V gene sequence: CDR1 KGHSH, CDR2 LQKENI. The CDR3 DNA sequence: TGTGCCAGCTCACCGCCGGGACTTTCAACTAACCCCTACGAGCAGTACGTC. Translated: CASSPPGLSTNPYEQYV.

This clone was seen at least ten times. This sequence joins TRBV7-9 and TRBJ1-2; D is possibly TRBD1 (6 bases). Germline V lookup: CDR1 SEHNR, CDR2 FQNEAQ (reference sequence). This CDR3 contains 13 residues. Trimming took off 4 bases at V and 5 bases at J, with 11 bases between the two ends. DNA of the CDR3: TGTGCCAGCAGCTCCGGGACACCTTATGGCTACACCTTC. Its translation: CASSSGTPYGYTF. Full variable domain (remainder filled in from reference TRBV7-9 and TRBJ1-2): DTGVSQNPRHKITKRGQNVTFRCDPISEHNRLYWYRQTLGQGPEFLTYFQNEAQLEKSRLLSDRFSAERPKGSFSTLEIQRTEQGDSAMYLCASSSGTPYGYTFGSGTRLTVV.

This clone was counted many times. One end of the junction is discordant with germline, which a read error may explain. This chain connects TRBV7-2 to TRBJ2-1; TRBD2 aligns across 12 bases. The CDR3 extends over 15 amino acids. Germline values: CDR1 SGHTA, CDR2 FQGNSA. The CDR3 DNA reads TGTGCCAGCAGGCTAGCGGGAGGGCATTACAATGAGCAGCTCTTC. Translated: CASRLAGGHYNEQLF.

This clone was seen a handful of times. V is TRBV28 and J is TRBJ2-2; D gene unclear. This CDR3 contains 13 residues. Germline-derived CDR1 and CDR2 are MDHEN and SYDVKM. V was cut by 3 bases and J by 5 bases, with 7 bases left in between. Here the CDR3 DNA reads TGTGCCAGCAGTTTTATCCCGACCGGGGAGCTGTTTTTT. Amino acids: CASSFIPTGELFF. The full variable domain, in which reference TRBV28 and TRBJ2-2 provide the parts outside the CDR3, is DVKVTQSSRYLVKRTGEKVFLECVQDMDHENMFWYRQDPGLGLRLIYFSYDVKMKEKGDIPEGYSVSREKKERFSLILESASTNQTSMYLCASSFIPTGELFFGEGSRLTVL.

This clone was recorded at least ten times. The rearrangement links TRBV15 to TRBJ2-7, with unresolved D. Trimming took off 0 bases at V and 3 bases at J, with 6 bases between the two ends. This CDR3 has 13 amino acids. Germline values: CDR1 LNHNV, CDR2 YYDKDF (reference sequence). The CDR3 DNA sequence: TGTGCCACCAGCAGAGATTACTACTACGAGCAGTACGTC. Translating it yields CATSRDYYYEQYV.

This clone has more than one count but fewer than ten. The CDR3 is CASLRTYEQYF. CDR3 DNA sequence: TGTGCCTCCCTACGGACCTACGAGCAGTACTTC. This chain connects TRBV2 to TRBJ2-7; D gene ambiguous. Trimming took off 11 bases at V and 2 bases at J, with 10 bases between the two ends. Germline CDR1 reads SNHLY; CDR2 reads FYNNEI. This CDR3 is built from 11 residues.

The J gene is TRBJ2-2, the V gene TRBV6-4; a possible D gene is TRBD2 (6 bases). Germline CDR1 MRHNA, CDR2 SNTAGT. Trimming removed 7 bases from V and 11 bases from J, with 23 bases in between. The CDR3 length is 15 residues. Here the CDR3 reads CASIKTSGEVSELFF. Written as DNA, the CDR3 is TGTGCCAGCATCAAAACGTCCGGGGAGGTATCAGAGCTGTTTTTT.